The rows below give T cell receptor beta chains drawn from one sample of a study of identical twins. TCRdb ran MiXCR on the 5' RACE reads and lists one entry per CDR3 protein. The sample shows approximately 530,000 distinct CDR3 sequences, around 22% of them seen only once. Another study also made use of these data, one on yellow fever vaccine responses in identical twins.

The sample consisted of CD4+ T cells sorted from blood. These receptors were collected from a woman aged 18-30 years in good health. The CDR3 runs from the conserved cysteine through the conserved F or W. D genes are given only for firm matches. Rows give clone size only sometimes, using once, few, many, or a class for an expanded clone.

TRBV12-3/TRBV12-4,17,TRBJ2-1,.,TRBD2,TGTGCCAGCAGGAAAAGCGGGGGCCCTAGCTCCTACAATGAGCAGTTCTTC,CASRKSGGPSSYNEQFF
TRBV6-5,14,TRBJ2-7,few,.,TGTGCCAGCAGTTTCTACTCCGAGGCCTACGAGCAGTACTTC,CASSFYSEAYEQYF
TRBV5-6,14,TRBJ2-2,.,.,TGTGCCAGCAGCCCGGGCCTTTACACCGGGGAGCTGTTTTTT,CASSPGLYTGELFF
TRBV12-3/TRBV12-4,14,TRBJ2-1,many,.,TGTGCCAGCAGTCTTAGTGGAGGAAACAATGAGCAGTTCTTC,CASSLSGGNNEQFF
TRBV7-2,15,TRBJ1-1,few,TRBD1,TGTGCCAGCAGCTACTCGACAGGGGTGAACACTGAAGCTTTCTTT,CASSYSTGVNTEAFF
TRBV12-3/TRBV12-4,17,TRBJ2-2,.,.,TGTGCCAGCAGTTTAACCTATAGGGTACCCCACACCGGGGAGCTGTTTTTT,CASSLTYRVPHTGELFF
TRBV29-1,15,TRBJ2-1,few,.,TGCAGCGTCCCCCGCGCTGGGATTTCGGGCAATGAGCAGTTCTTC,CSVPRAGISGNEQFF
TRBV14,21,TRBJ2-7,few,.,TGTGCCAGCAGCCGAAAGAACGAGGGCTGGTTTGGCACTTCCAGATCCTACGAGCAGTACTTC,CASSRKNEGWFGTSRSYEQYF
TRBV28,16,TRBJ2-3,.,TRBD1,TGTGCCAGCAGTTTCCCTCCGGGACAGGGCGCAGATACGCAGTATTTT,CASSFPPGQGADTQYF
TRBV28,13,TRBJ1-1,few,.,TGTGCCAGCACCCCCTGGCAGTCCACTGAAGCTTTCTTT,CASTPWQSTEAFF